This is a list of T cell receptor beta chains from one sample in a study of blood T cell repertoires in COVID-19. TCRdb keeps only in-frame clones here, not all; method: immunoSEQ multiplex PCR. The table records around 180,000 clones, about 88% of them present only once. The sequenced material came from peripheral blood. Source of these receptors: a man aged 55-75 years with acute or convalescent COVID-19. Both conserved end residues are part of each CDR3. The D gene is left open where the match is weak. Clone size appears in some rows only: once, few, many, or a class for an expanded clone.

>TRBJ2-1|once|TRBD2|TRBV18
CASSPRAGETYNEQFF
TGTGCCAGCTCACCTCGAGCGGGAGAAACCTACAATGAGCAGTTCTTC
>TRBJ2-7|few|TRBD2|TRBV19
CASSIIRLAGNYEQYF
TGTGCCAGTAGTATAATACGACTAGCGGGAAACTACGAGCAGTACTTC
>TRBJ1-4|NA|TRBD1|TRBV27
CASSRDRGFGEKLFF
TGTGCCAGCAGCAGAGACAGGGGATTTGGCGAAAAACTGTTTTTT
>TRBJ1-2|NA|NA|TRBV6-1
CASSEAEGRYGYTF
TGTGCCAGCAGTGAAGCGGAGGGACGCTATGGCTACACCTTC
>TRBJ2-7|NA|TRBD1|TRBV11-1
CASSFSGTGVYEQYF
TGTGCCAGCAGCTTTTCCGGGACAGGGGTCTACGAGCAGTACTTC
>TRBJ1-2|NA|TRBD1|TRBV30
CAFSIKTGLMNYGYTF
TGTGCCTTTTCTATAAAGACAGGGCTCATGAACTATGGCTACACCTTC
>TRBJ2-2|NA|NA|TRBV24-1
CATSIGGSNTGELFF
TGTGCCACCAGCATCGGGGGATCGAACACCGGGGAGCTGTTTTTT
>TRBJ1-2|NA|TRBD1|TRBV6-6
CASSYPGGNYGYTF
TGTGCCAGCAGTTACCCAGGGGGCAACTATGGCTACACCTTC
>TRBJ1-1|once|NA|TRBV7-9
CASSLGGFNEAFF
TGTGCCAGCAGCTTAGGAGGGTTTAATGAAGCTTTCTTT
>TRBJ2-5|NA|TRBD1|TRBV5-5
CASSLETGGEKTQYF
TGTGCCAGCAGCTTGGAGACAGGGGGCGAGAAGACCCAGTACTTC
>TRBJ2-5|once|NA|TRBV21-1
CASSARGSTQETQYF
TGTGCCAGCAGCGCGCGGGGCTCAACTCAAGAGACCCAGTACTTC
>TRBJ1-3|NA|TRBD1|TRBV5-4
CASSAGTGEWGTIYF
TGTGCCAGCAGCGCCGGGACAGGGGAGTGGGGCACCATATATTTT
>TRBJ1-1|once|NA|TRBV5-4
CASSPPPPQTNTEAFF
TGTGCCAGCAGCCCGCCCCCCCCACAGACGAACACTGAAGCTTTCTTT
>TRBJ2-3|NA|TRBD2|TRBV6-2/TRBV6-3
CASSYPASGADTQYF
TGTGCCAGCAGTTACCCGGCTAGCGGAGCAGATACGCAGTATTTT
>TRBJ2-6|NA|NA|TRBV4-2
CASSQQGSSSGANVLTF
TGTGCCAGCAGTCAACAGGGCTCTAGCTCTGGGGCCAACGTCCTGACTTTC
>TRBJ1-1|once|NA|TRBV7-3
CASSLKGGTEAFF
TGTGCCAGCAGCTTAAAAGGGGGCACTGAAGCTTTCTTT
>TRBJ2-6|NA|TRBD1|TRBV24-1
CATSDSRDREVWAGANVLTF
TGTGCCACCAGTGATAGCCGGGACAGGGAAGTGTGGGCGGGGGCCAACGTCCTGACTTTC
>TRBJ1-1|once|NA|TRBV5-1
CASSPPGGSTEAFF
TGCGCCAGCAGCCCCCCCGGGGGAAGTACTGAAGCTTTCTTT
>TRBJ1-1|NA|NA|TRBV10-1
CASREAGANTEAFF
TGCGCCAGCAGGGAAGCAGGGGCTAACACTGAAGCTTTCTTT
>TRBJ1-1|NA|NA|TRBV19
CASSISVGFFRGEAFF
TGTGCCAGTAGTATAAGTGTCGGGTTTTTTAGGGGTGAAGCTTTCTTT
>TRBJ1-2|NA|TRBD1|TRBV30
CAWSQTGTYGYTF
TGTGCCTGGAGCCAGACAGGGACCTATGGCTACACCTTC
>TRBJ2-6|NA|NA|TRBV7-2
CASSGPGRFSGANVLTF
TGTGCCAGCAGCGGGCCGGGAAGGTTCTCTGGGGCCAACGTCCTGACTTTC